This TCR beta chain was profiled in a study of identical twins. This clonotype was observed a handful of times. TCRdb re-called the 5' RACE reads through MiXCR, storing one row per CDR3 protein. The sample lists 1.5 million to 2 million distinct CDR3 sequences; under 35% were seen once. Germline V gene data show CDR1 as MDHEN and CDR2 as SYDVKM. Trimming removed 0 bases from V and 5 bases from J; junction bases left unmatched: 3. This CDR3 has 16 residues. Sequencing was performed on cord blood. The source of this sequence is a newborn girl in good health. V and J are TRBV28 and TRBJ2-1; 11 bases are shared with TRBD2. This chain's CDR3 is CASSLWTSGDNNEQFF. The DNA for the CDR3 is TGTGCCAGCAGTTTATGGACTAGCGGGGATAACAATGAGCAGTTCTTC.